This T cell receptor beta chain originates from a study of cytomegalovirus exposure and HLA in healthy donors. This clone was observed a single time. Its antigen is as yet unknown. Generated by immunoSEQ multiplex PCR, the TCRdb table keeps only in-frame clones and is missing some. The sample lists tens of thousands of clones; approximately 94% were seen once. Study-level results: A few chains linked to CMV were shown in vitro to be specific for CMV antigens.

The sequence was collected from a man younger than 35 in good health and CMV-seropositive. Sequencing was performed on PBMCs.

The CDR3 region is CASSEKRDTGRVNLFF. The CDR3 DNA reads TGTGCCAGCAGTGAAAAAAGAGACACAGGGAGGGTTAACCTGTTTTTT. The chain uses TRBV2 and TRBJ1-4; D might be TRBD1 (6 bases). The CDR3 totals 16 residues. Trimming shortened V by 2 bases and J by 14 bases, and 24 bases separated the two germline ends. Germline lookup yields CDR1 SNHLY and CDR2 FYNNEI.